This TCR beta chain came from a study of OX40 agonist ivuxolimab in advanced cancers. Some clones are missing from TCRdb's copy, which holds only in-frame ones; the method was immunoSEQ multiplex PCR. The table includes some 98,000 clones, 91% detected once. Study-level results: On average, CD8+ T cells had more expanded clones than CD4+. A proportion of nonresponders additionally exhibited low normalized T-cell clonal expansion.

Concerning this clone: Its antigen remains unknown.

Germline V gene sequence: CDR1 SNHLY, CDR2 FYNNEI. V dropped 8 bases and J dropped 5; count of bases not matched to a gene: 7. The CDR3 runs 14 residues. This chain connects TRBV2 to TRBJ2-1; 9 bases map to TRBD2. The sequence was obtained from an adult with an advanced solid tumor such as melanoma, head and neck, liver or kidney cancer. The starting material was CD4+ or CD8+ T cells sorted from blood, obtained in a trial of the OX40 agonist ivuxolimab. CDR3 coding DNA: TGTGCCAGCTTGGGCGGGAGGGCTAACAATGAGCAGTTCTTC. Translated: CASLGGRANNEQFF. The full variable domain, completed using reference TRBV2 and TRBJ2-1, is EPEVTQTPSHQVTQMGQEVILRCVPISNHLYFYWYRQILGQKVEFLVSFYNNEISEKSEIFDDQFSVERPDGSNFTLKIRSTKLEDSAMYFCASLGGRANNEQFFGPGTRLTVL.